The 20 T cell receptor beta chains below were found in one sample sequenced in a study of graft-versus-host responses after intestinal transplantation. Clones were read by immunoSEQ multiplex PCR, and TCRdb kept only the in-frame ones, dropping some. The sample has about 14,000 clones, over 35% seen once. Responders (roughly 200,000, CFSE-labeled) met roughly 200,000 stimulators that were irradiated and violet-dye-labeled. The source material was alloreactive CD8+ T cells from a mixed lymphocyte reaction culture, sampled before intestinal transplant. As to subset: CFSE-low proliferating T cells sorted from roughly 6-day pre-transplant mixed lymphocyte reaction (GvH or HvG direction). The receptors come from a human patient who received an intestinal transplant.

The J gene is TRBJ2-7, the V gene TRBV5-1; D gene uncertain. This CDR3 region has 14 residues. Per germline, CDR1 SGHRS and CDR2 YFSETQ. V dropped 1 base and J dropped 2 bases, with 10 bases sitting between them. CDR3 loop: CASSLKNRAYEQYF. CDR3 nucleotides: TGCGCCAGCAGCTTGAAGAACAGAGCCTACGAGCAGTACTTC.

The V call is TRBV27, the J call TRBJ1-6; TRBD1 matches at 12 bases. The J segment lost 7 bases and the V segment lost 4 bases, leaving 2 bases of the junction unmatched. Germline CDR1 and CDR2: MNHEY and SMNVEV (reference sequence). This CDR3 is built from 15 residues. The CDR3 sequence: CASSWGTGGNSPLHF. The CDR3 DNA reads TGTGCCAGCAGTTGGGGGACAGGGGGCAATTCACCCCTCCACTTT.

This clone came up a few times. J is TRBJ2-3 and V is TRBV6-5; a possible D gene is TRBD2 (6 bases). The CDR3 is 14 amino acids. V shed 6 bases and J shed 5 bases, with 15 bases lying between them. Germline CDR1 and CDR2: MNHEY and SVGAGI. This chain's CDR3 is CASSLGGGGDTQYF. CDR3 sequence (DNA): TGTGCCAGCAGCCTGGGGGGAGGAGGAGATACGCAGTATTTT.

The chain is built from TRBV29-1 and TRBJ2-3; 11 bases map to TRBD2. CDR1 is SQVTM, CDR2 ANQGSEA, per germline. This CDR3 contains 17 residues. V gave up 5 bases and J gave up 1 base; unmatched junction bases: 11. CDR3 DNA: TGCAGCGTTTCGTCTAGCGGGGGGCCAAGCGGCACAGATACGCAGTATTTT. Translation gives CSVSSSGGPSGTDTQYF.

The chain links TRBV7-9 to TRBJ1-2; D unresolved. V was pared by 5 bases and J by 2 bases, with 12 bases between. The CDR3 runs 14 residues. Germline V gene data show CDR1 as SEHNR and CDR2 as FQNEAQ (reference sequence). The CDR3 DNA is TGTGCCAGCAGCCGCCCGACGGAAAACTATGGCTACACCTTC. Its protein is CASSRPTENYGYTF.

The DNA of the CDR3 is TGTGCCAGCAGCTTTGGACCGGGACTAGCGAAGTATGAGCAGTTCTTC. This encodes CASSFGPGLAKYEQFF. V gene TRBV7-3 combines with J gene TRBJ2-1, with 10 bases matching TRBD2. J lost 8 bases, V lost 3 bases, and 10 bases had no gene match. The germline V gene has CDR1 SGHTA and CDR2 FQGTGA. This CDR3 is built from 16 residues.

This clone was detected a few times. The V and J genes are TRBV29-1 and TRBJ2-1; D might be TRBD1 (5 bases). This CDR3 comprises 14 residues. Germline values: CDR1 SQVTM, CDR2 ANQGSEA. Trimming pared 3 bases from V and 0 bases from J, leaving 9 bases between. CDR3 sequence reads: CSVDGQGSYNEQFF. CDR3 coding DNA: TGCAGCGTTGATGGGCAGGGCTCCTACAATGAGCAGTTCTTC.

The V call is TRBV27, the J call TRBJ1-1; 10 bases match TRBD1. In germline, CDR1 is MNHEY, CDR2 SMNVEV (reference sequence). Trimming cost V 4 bases and J 9 bases; bases outside gene matches: 5. The CDR3 covers 13 residues. The CDR3 DNA reads TGTGCCAGCAGTTCCGGGACAGGGGATAAAGCTTTCTTT. This codes for CASSSGTGDKAFF.

The V call is TRBV9, the J call TRBJ2-2, with D possibly being TRBD2 (6 bases). V gave up 6 bases and J gave up 2 bases, with 11 bases separating them. CDR1 and CDR2 from the germline V gene are SGDLS and YYNGEE. CDR3 size: 14 residues. The CDR3 here is CASTLGLNTGELFF. DNA of the CDR3: TGTGCCAGCACCCTGGGACTTAACACCGGGGAGCTGTTTTTT. The complete variable domain, with remaining parts taken from reference TRBV9 and TRBJ2-2, reads DSGVTQTPKHLITATGQRVTLRCSPRSGDLSVYWYQQSLDQGLQFLIQYYNGEERAKGNILERFSAQQFPDLHSELNLSSLELGDSALYFCASTLGLNTGELFFGEGSRLTVL.

This clone was counted ten times or more. The rearrangement joins TRBV6-5 to TRBJ1-2; tentatively, D is TRBD1 (6 bases). The CDR3 consists of 13 residues. The V and J ends lost 2 bases and 4 bases respectively, with 8 bases between them. Germline V gene sequence: CDR1 MNHEY, CDR2 SVGAGI. CDR3 loop: CASSYVTGYGYTF. CDR3 DNA sequence: TGTGCCAGCAGTTACGTGACAGGCTATGGCTACACCTTC.

This clone was detected only a few times. The chain has TRBV15 and TRBJ1-6; D is undetermined. CDR3 length: 16 amino acids. Germline CDR1 and CDR2: LNHNV and YYDKDF (reference sequence). Trimming took 1 base from V and 0 from J, leaving 7 bases between them. Here the CDR3 DNA reads TGTGCCACCAGCAGAGGAGGGAGCTCCTATAATTCACCCCTCCACTTT. It codes for CATSRGGSSYNSPLHF. Drawing the rest from reference TRBV15 and TRBJ1-6, the complete variable domain is DAMVIQNPRYQVTQFGKPVTLSCSQTLNHNVMYWYQQKSSQAPKLLFHYYDKDFNNEADTPDNFQSRRPNTSFCFLDIRSPGLGDTAMYLCATSRGGSSYNSPLHFGNGTRLTVT.

This clone is deemed medium-sized. The chain links TRBV4-1 to TRBJ1-1; no definite D call. The germline V gene encodes CDR1 MGHRA and CDR2 YSYEKL. Trimming stripped 1 base from V and 1 base from J, with 4 bases between. The CDR3 extends over 13 amino acids. CDR3 region: CASSQVPNTEAFF. For the CDR3, the DNA is TGCGCCAGCAGCCAAGTACCGAACACTGAAGCTTTCTTT.

On this clone: This specimen includes other DNA sequences encoding the same CDR3. The chain links TRBV7-9 to TRBJ2-7, with 7 nucleotides matching TRBD1. This CDR3 comprises 14 residues. Trimming took 4 bases from V and 1 from J; bases not matched to a gene: 4. Germline CDR1 SEHNR, CDR2 FQNEAQ (reference sequence). As DNA, the CDR3 is TGTGCCAGCAGCTCACGGGACAGATCCTACGAGCAGTACTTC. Residues: CASSSRDRSYEQYF.

The V gene is TRBV2, the J gene TRBJ2-1; 7 bases are a match to TRBD1. Looked up from germline, CDR1 is SNHLY and CDR2 is FYNNEI. The CDR3 contains 15 residues. V shed 5 bases and J 5 bases; nucleotides not matched to a gene: 9. The CDR3 reads CASSISRDSNNEQFF. DNA for the CDR3: TGTGCCAGCAGTATTAGCCGGGACAGCAACAATGAGCAGTTCTTC.

V and J are TRBV6-1 and TRBJ2-1; 13 nucleotides agree with TRBD2. Germline CDR1 reads MNHNS; CDR2 reads SASEGT. The CDR3 runs 15 residues. The ends lost 6 bases at V and 4 bases at J; junction bases unmatched: 3. In DNA form, the CDR3 reads TGTGCCAGCAGAAAACTAGCGGGGGGGTACAATGAGCAGTTCTTC. Translation gives CASRKLAGGYNEQFF.

The genes are TRBV9 and TRBJ2-7; no reliable D call. Germline lookup yields CDR1 SGDLS and CDR2 YYNGEE. V lost 0 bases and J lost 2, with 9 bases in between. This CDR3 has 14 amino acids. The CDR3 reads CASSVGDNTYEQYF. The CDR3 nucleotides read TGTGCCAGCAGCGTAGGGGATAACACCTACGAGCAGTACTTC.

The rearrangement joins TRBV27 to TRBJ1-2; 10 bases fit TRBD1. Germline V gives CDR1 MNHEY, CDR2 SMNVEV (reference sequence). This CDR3 has 14 residues. With V trimmed by 6 bases and J by 6 bases, 7 bases remained unmatched. The CDR3 protein is CASSFGTGVNGYTF. As DNA, the CDR3 is TGTGCCAGCAGCTTTGGGACAGGGGTGAATGGCTACACCTTC.

This clone was picked up a small number of times. V gene TRBV12-5 combines with J gene TRBJ1-2; D is possibly TRBD1 (5 bases). In germline, CDR1 is LGHNT, CDR2 FRNRAP. CDR3 length equals 14 residues. Trimming left V 1 base short and J 8 bases short, with 14 bases between. The CDR3 protein is CASGLESWGVGYTF. DNA of the CDR3: TGTGCTAGTGGTTTGGAATCCTGGGGCGTGGGCTACACCTTC.

Only a few counts were recorded for this clone. This CDR3 is CAISESLSAETQYF. DNA of the CDR3: TGTGCCATCAGTGAGTCTCTCTCGGCAGAGACCCAGTACTTC. The rearrangement uses TRBV10-3 and TRBJ2-5, with D unclear. Trimming took 0 bases from V and 4 from J, leaving 9 bases between them. The CDR3 is 14 amino acids. Per the germline V gene, CDR1 is ENHRY and CDR2 is SYGVKD.

This chain joins TRBV7-3 and TRBJ1-2; 9 bases fit TRBD1. V shed 4 bases, J shed 6 bases, and the junction held 6 bases outside the gene matches. Germline-derived CDR1 and CDR2 are SGHTA and FQGTGA. The CDR3 is made up of 14 amino acids. CDR3 protein: CASSSGTGLDGYTF. For the CDR3, the DNA is TGTGCCAGCAGCTCCGGGACAGGGCTTGATGGCTACACCTTC.